The source of this T cell receptor (beta chain) is a study of blood T cells in healthy people across ages. The second PCR ran about 6 to 11 cycles with a sample-barcoded 5' primer and J-beta primers. Using its own MiXCR run on the 5' RACE reads, TCRdb lists one record per CDR3 protein. The sample lists around 1,000,000 distinct CDR3 sequences; under 30% were seen once. The ends were cut back, 6 bases at V and 1 base at J, with 9 bases in the middle. The CDR3 runs 13 residues. The sample was also reused in another study, on T cells of mothers and their children. According to that study: Mothers and children who were related shared slightly more overlap than unrelated pairs, but not significantly more.

Specimen: blood. The clonotype was recovered from a girl aged 2-10 years in good health. The chain links TRBV12-3 or TRBV12-4 to TRBJ1-1, with D unclear. The CDR3 here is CASSLRQNTEAFF. CDR3 nucleotide sequence: TGTGCCAGCAGCCTTAGACAGAACACTGAAGCTTTCTTT.